This T cell receptor (beta chain) was sequenced during a study of post-analysis software for immune sequencing data (dated by TCRdb to the mid-2010s). Context from the whole study: The recorded disease courses included relapsing-remitting, secondary progressive and progressive-relapsing multiple sclerosis, and some patients had no subtype annotation. The patient repertoires were compared against around 11 previously published healthy control repertoires obtained from donors aged roughly 6 to 26 years. A subset of samples was prepared in parallel using single-end sample barcoding, then pooled and co-amplified after Illumina adapter ligation. General study outcomes and caveats: Strong co-clustering of samples prepared in the same batch was shown by direct clustering with F measure, prompting a batch-effect correction. The control group was slightly older than the multiple sclerosis patient group. Four or five TRBV segments, including TRBV5-6, TRBV5-1 and TRBV20-1, were significantly more frequent in patients than controls. Compared with controls, multiple sclerosis patients had significantly lower normalized Chao1 diversity, a finding suggesting substantial peripheral T-cell clonal expansion.

Library creation used PCR. Sequencing was carried out with an Illumina HiSeq 2500. To reduce PCR and sequencing biases, unique molecular identifiers were incorporated into the TCR beta cDNA libraries. Per 1 to 10 million input T cells, approximately 500,000 cDNA molecules were obtained, such that each molecule approximated one T cell. The patient libraries were prepared and sequenced using the same protocol as the earlier healthy control dataset. Within a given batch, samples were prepared together, multiplexed and sequenced on the same HiSeq lane. The authors' analysis ran thus. Raw barcoded reads were processed with MIGEC, discarding single-read molecular identifier groups before consensus assembly and CDR3 extraction. VDJtools was used for post-analysis of the clonotype tables, and diversity was normalized by down-sampling every dataset to the size of the smallest sample. Repertoire overlap clustering matched CDR3 amino acid but not nucleotide sequences to correct batch-related cross-sample contamination. The public reads were run again by TCRdb, first through fastp at Q25 and then through MiXCR, and only productive beta chains were kept. Each CDR3 protein gets just one entry, which takes the most common genes and DNA from the rows behind it. None of the V and J calls come from the authors' own analysis; TCRdb made them. Here the sample has fewer than 700,000 distinct CDR3 sequences; about 44% occur a single time. Of the sample, about 1.8% falls within the top ten clones.

To demonstrate the VDJtools post-analysis software, the study profiled TCR beta repertoires from the peripheral blood of some 13 young patients with multiple sclerosis. The multiple sclerosis patients were children and adolescents between about 6 and 16 years of age. This clonotype was counted a few times. Its antigen is currently not known. Base-call qualities are not available, and no considerably larger clone is one nucleotide away. The CDR3 covers 18 residues, taking in both the cysteine and the phenylalanine. The retained sequence is limited to the CDR3, 54 bases, with the frame set at the first base. Germline trimming: 4 bases from V, 0 bases from J; junction bases outside gene matches: 9. Reading the germline V gene (reference sequence) gives CDR1 SEHNR and CDR2 FQNEAQ.

The sequencing input was blood. The source of this sequence is a girl aged 5-17 years with multiple sclerosis. The chain employs TRBV7-9 and TRBJ2-1; 10 central bases correspond to TRBD2. Read as DNA, the sequence is TGTGCCAGCAGCTCTACCGGGACTAGCGTTAGCTCCTACAATGAGCAGTTCTTC. Its translation is CASSSTGTSVSSYNEQFF. Where the CDR3 stops, the reference TRBV7-9 and TRBJ2-1 genes take over; the full variable domain is DTGVSQNPRHKITKRGQNVTFRCDPISEHNRLYWYRQTLGQGPEFLTYFQNEAQLEKSRLLSDRFSAERPKGSFSTLEIQRTEQGDSAMYLCASSSTGTSVSSYNEQFFGPGTRLTVL.